This TCR beta chain was recovered during a study of blood T cells in healthy people across ages. This clonotype appeared many times. This CDR3 has 11 residues. CDR1 SEHNR and CDR2 FQNEAQ come from the germline V gene (reference sequence). Trimming shortened V by 3 bases and J by 5 bases, and 5 bases separated the two germline ends. Sample donors were healthy Caucasian individuals that came from Russia, aged roughly 6 to 100. A second PCR of roughly 7 to 11 cycles used a sample-barcoded 5' primer and a J-beta primer mix. TCRdb ran MiXCR on the 5' RACE reads and lists one entry per CDR3 protein. The table lists around 1,700,000 distinct CDR3 sequences, about 30% of them singletons, with less than 9.5% in the top ten.

V gene TRBV7-9 combines with J gene TRBJ2-7; no reliable D call. The sequenced material came from blood. The TCR comes from a woman in her 30s in good health. The CDR3 reads CASSFQNEQYF. In DNA form, the CDR3 reads TGTGCCAGCAGCTTCCAGAACGAGCAGTACTTC. The full variable domain, in which reference TRBV7-9 and TRBJ2-7 provide the parts outside the CDR3, is DTGVSQNPRHKITKRGQNVTFRCDPISEHNRLYWYRQTLGQGPEFLTYFQNEAQLEKSRLLSDRFSAERPKGSFSTLEIQRTEQGDSAMYLCASSFQNEQYFGPGTRLTVT.